This T cell receptor beta chain was obtained from a study of OX40 agonist ivuxolimab in advanced cancers. Overall study context: Dose-escalation patients' cancers were hepatocellular carcinoma, melanoma, renal cell or head and neck cancer.

The data were produced by immunoSEQ multiplex PCR, yet TCRdb's version contains in-frame clones alone and is incomplete. Seen here are under 95,000 clones, roughly 89% observed once, and the top ten hold approximately 1.5%. General study findings and limits: Some of the lowest clonal expansion was seen in partial responders at 0.1-3.0 mg/kg. The antigen specificity of the peripheral T cells (those that were expanded) was not determined. CD8+ T cells showed, on average, more clonal expansion than CD4+ cells.

This clone was seen only once. What it recognizes is unknown. The germline CDR1 and CDR2 sequences are MNHEY and SMNVEV (reference sequence). With 7 bases removed from V and 7 bases from J, the gap between germline ends came to 14 bases. The CDR3 extends over 13 amino acids. This sequence originates from an adult with an advanced solid tumor such as melanoma, head and neck, liver or kidney cancer. This chain connects TRBV27 to TRBJ2-1; possible D gene TRBD2, 7 bases. The material was CD4+ or CD8+ T cells sorted from blood, obtained in a trial of the OX40 agonist ivuxolimab. CDR3 sequence: CASIRGGDNEQFF. CDR3 nucleotides: TGTGCCAGCATTAGGGGGGGGGATAATGAGCAGTTCTTC.